One and the same sample provided the 25 T cell receptor beta chains below, sequenced in a study of cytomegalovirus exposure and HLA in healthy donors. This PCR relied on a set of 60 Vbeta primers and 13 Jbeta primers. The assay was immunoSEQ multiplex PCR, and TCRdb's table has in-frame clones only and misses some. The sample has hundreds of thousands of clones; 75% to 85% are singletons. Source material: PBMCs. The origin of the receptors is a woman aged 55-75 years in good health and CMV-seropositive.

This chain connects TRBV23-1 to TRBJ2-1; D might be TRBD1 (5 bases). TRBV23-1 is treated as an ORF (open reading frame) with a function not yet certain. The CDR3 is made up of 13 amino acids. V was cut by 3 bases and J by 6 bases, with 9 bases left in between. This chain's CDR3 is CASSHQGSNEQFF. CDR3 in DNA: TGCGCCAGCAGTCATCAGGGAAGCAATGAGCAGTTCTTC.

The chain has TRBV30 and TRBJ1-2; 8 nucleotides match TRBD1. Trimming cost V 1 base and J 7 bases; bases outside gene matches: 11. This CDR3 comprises 15 residues. In germline, CDR1 is GTSNPN, CDR2 SVGIG (reference sequence). In DNA, the CDR3 is TGTGCCTGGAGTGACCGAACAGGGGGGTTTGGTGGCTACACCTTC. Translation gives CAWSDRTGGFGGYTF.

The chain combines TRBV30 with TRBJ2-7; 15 nucleotides align to TRBD2. V gave up 5 bases and J gave up 5 bases; unmatched junction bases: 10. The CDR3 sequence is 16 residues long. Germline CDR1 reads GTSNPN; CDR2 reads SVGIG (reference sequence). The CDR3 sequence: CAWGNGLAGGPDEQYF. The CDR3 nucleotides are TGTGCCTGGGGAAACGGACTAGCGGGGGGGCCGGACGAGCAGTACTTC.

This clone was counted between two and nine times. The chain links TRBV6-1 to TRBJ1-5; TRBD1 might be the D (5 bases). This CDR3 is 13 amino acids long. The V and J ends lost 8 bases and 6 bases respectively, with 14 bases between them. CDR1 and CDR2 (germline): MNHNS, SASEGT. CDR3 residues: CASLGGFRQPQHF. DNA for the CDR3: TGTGCCAGCCTGGGGGGGTTCCGTCAGCCCCAGCATTTT.

A note on this clone: Different DNA sequences within this sample yield the same CDR3. V gene TRBV28 combines with J gene TRBJ1-6; TRBD1 matches at 9 bases. The CDR3 covers 19 residues. Unmatched junction bases numbered 15, after V lost 5 bases and J lost 4 bases. Germline V gene lookup returns CDR1 MDHEN and CDR2 SYDVKM. The CDR3 here is CASSQGDRAYGSYNSPLHF. The CDR3 nucleotides read TGTGCCAGCAGTCAGGGGGACAGGGCTTACGGCTCTTATAATTCACCCCTCCACTTT.

The chain combines TRBV18 with TRBJ2-7; possibly TRBD1 for D (6 bases). This CDR3 region has 14 residues. Germline CDR1 reads KGHSH; CDR2 reads LQKENI. Between the trimmed V and J ends, which lost 3 bases and 1 base, there was a span of 10 bases. The CDR3 bases are TGTGCCAGCTCACCGGGGGCTGAATCCTACGAGCAGTACTTC. Encoded protein: CASSPGAESYEQYF.

This sequence joins TRBV27 and TRBJ2-1; perhaps TRBD1 as D (6 bases). The CDR3 loop spans 16 amino acids. Germline lookup yields CDR1 MNHEY and CDR2 SMNVEV (reference sequence). The V end lost 4 bases, the J end lost 3 bases, and 16 bases lay between the germline ends. The CDR3 here is CASSSTNRALYNEQFF. As DNA, the CDR3 is TGTGCCAGCAGTTCCACGAACAGGGCGCTCTACAATGAGCAGTTCTTC.

This clone was picked up a small number of times. The V call is TRBV27, the J call TRBJ1-5; 8 nucleotides align to TRBD1. The trim removed 6 bases at V and 2 bases at J, leaving 6 bases unmatched. The CDR3 totals 15 residues. Germline V gene sequence: CDR1 MNHEY, CDR2 SMNVEV (reference sequence). The CDR3 coding sequence is TGTGCCAGCAGGACCCAGGGGGCGGGCAATCAGCCCCAGCATTTT. Translating it yields CASRTQGAGNQPQHF.

V and J are TRBV11-2 and TRBJ2-3, with a possible D match to TRBD1 (6 bases). Germline CDR1 and CDR2: SGHAT and FQNNGV. Trimming left V 9 bases short and J 3 bases short, with 16 bases between. This CDR3 has 14 amino acids. The DNA of the CDR3 is TGTGCCAGTTCCTTACAGGGTCCAACAGATACGCAGTATTTT. This encodes CASSLQGPTDTQYF.

This chain connects TRBV15 to TRBJ2-5; TRBD2 aligns across 12 bases. V was clipped by 1 base and J by 2 bases; unmatched bases: 8. This CDR3 is built from 18 residues. CDR1 and CDR2 (germline): LNHNV, YYDKDF (reference sequence). CDR3 region: CATSRGLAGVLGQETQYF. DNA for the CDR3: TGTGCCACCAGCAGAGGACTAGCGGGAGTTTTGGGACAAGAGACCCAGTACTTC.

The J gene is TRBJ1-2, the V gene TRBV6-1, with a possible D match to TRBD1 (5 bases). Germline values: CDR1 MNHNS, CDR2 SASEGT. Trimming cost V 6 bases and J 6 bases, with 14 bases left between them. The CDR3 consists of 13 residues. The DNA for the CDR3 is TGTGCCAGCAGAGCCAGGACGGGGGATGGCTACACCTTC. Translated, it gives CASRARTGDGYTF.

In DNA form, the CDR3 reads TGTGCCAGCAGCTTACGATGGGGGGATCAGCCCCAGCATTTT. Amino acids: CASSLRWGDQPQHF. The chain is built from TRBV11-2 and TRBJ1-5, with a possible D match to TRBD1 (5 bases). Germline CDR1 SGHAT, CDR2 FQNNGV. V was trimmed by 2 bases and J by 5 bases, leaving 10 bases between them. The CDR3 extends over 14 amino acids.

The rearrangement uses TRBV6-6 and TRBJ1-6; D is unclear. The CDR3 consists of 12 residues. The germline V gene encodes CDR1 MNHNY and CDR2 SVGAGI (reference sequence). V dropped 8 bases and J dropped 14 bases, with 16 bases sitting between them. The CDR3 DNA sequence: TGTGCCAGCGGTTCCCGCGGAGGGACCCTCCACTTT. Translating gives CASGSRGGTLHF.

The genes are TRBV13 and TRBJ2-5; D is uncertain. Germline CDR1 reads PRHDT; CDR2 reads FYEKMQ (reference sequence). This CDR3 is built from 14 residues. V shed 4 bases and J shed 5 bases, with 14 bases lying between them. CDR3 sequence (DNA): TGTGCCAGCAGCTCTTCTTCCGAGTGGGAGACCCAGTACTTC. Protein: CASSSSSEWETQYF. Using reference TRBV13 and TRBJ2-5 for the parts outside the CDR3, the full variable domain is AAGVIQSPRHLIKEKRETATLKCYPIPRHDTVYWYQQGPGQDPQFLISFYEKMQSDKGSIPDRFSAQQFSDYHSELNMSSLELGDSALYFCASSSSSEWETQYFGPGTRLLVL.

The J gene is TRBJ1-1, the V gene TRBV2; possibly TRBD1 for D (6 bases). CDR1 SNHLY and CDR2 FYNNEI come from the germline V gene. Trimming removed 5 bases at V and 2 bases at J, with 15 bases between. The CDR3 consists of 15 residues. CDR3 in DNA: TGTGCCAGCAGTCCCGAGGGGGGGTCTAACACTGAAGCTTTCTTT. This sequence encodes CASSPEGGSNTEAFF. Full variable domain (remainder filled in from reference TRBV2 and TRBJ1-1): EPEVTQTPSHQVTQMGQEVILRCVPISNHLYFYWYRQILGQKVEFLVSFYNNEISEKSEIFDDQFSVERPDGSNFTLKIRSTKLEDSAMYFCASSPEGGSNTEAFFGQGTRLTVV.

This clone has more than one count but fewer than ten. This sequence joins TRBV30 and TRBJ2-3; D is unclear. Germline loops: CDR1 GTSNPN, CDR2 SVGIG (reference sequence). The CDR3 is 12 amino acids. V was cut by 0 bases and J by 4 bases, with 5 bases left in between. The CDR3 loop reads CAWSVPPDTQYF. The CDR3 DNA reads TGTGCCTGGAGTGTTCCTCCAGATACGCAGTATTTT.

The chain carries TRBV28 and TRBJ1-2; D remains unclear. Germline V gives CDR1 MDHEN, CDR2 SYDVKM. The length of the CDR3 is 12 residues. Trimming stripped 5 bases from V and 1 base from J, with 5 bases between. CDR3 sequence: CASSGLNYGYTF. CDR3 DNA: TGTGCCAGCAGTGGACTTAACTATGGCTACACCTTC.

The CDR3 loop is CASSQAAGRTNEKLFF. CDR3 sequence (DNA): TGCGCCAGCAGCCAAGCGGCTGGGAGGACTAATGAAAAACTGTTTTTT. The chain recombines TRBV4-3 with TRBJ1-4; D is unresolved. The V and J ends lost 1 base and 2 bases respectively, with 11 bases between them. CDR1 is LGHNA, CDR2 YSLEER, per germline. CDR3 length: 16 amino acids.

The J gene is TRBJ2-1, the V gene TRBV18, with 12 bases identical to TRBD2. V was clipped by 5 bases and J by 8 bases; unmatched bases: 7. The CDR3 has 15 amino acids. In germline, CDR1 is KGHSH, CDR2 LQKENI. In DNA form, the CDR3 reads TGTGCCAGCTCAGGACTAGCGGGACTTCAGGATGAGCAGTTCTTC. Protein: CASSGLAGLQDEQFF.

This rearrangement joins TRBV28 to TRBJ1-1; a possible D gene is TRBD1 (5 bases). V lost 3 bases and J lost 7, with 9 bases in between. Germline CDR1 and CDR2: MDHEN and SYDVKM. The CDR3 covers 12 residues. CDR3 residues: CASSLTVDEAFF. The CDR3 DNA reads as TGTGCCAGCAGTTTGACAGTGGATGAAGCTTTCTTT. Drawing the rest from reference TRBV28 and TRBJ1-1, the complete variable domain is DVKVTQSSRYLVKRTGEKVFLECVQDMDHENMFWYRQDPGLGLRLIYFSYDVKMKEKGDIPEGYSVSREKKERFSLILESASTNQTSMYLCASSLTVDEAFFGQGTRLTVV.

This chain uses TRBV6-1 with TRBJ2-1; D not resolved. Germline assignment: CDR1 MNHNS and CDR2 SASEGT. Trimming left V 10 bases short and J 1 base short, with 5 bases between. CDR3 length equals 11 residues. In DNA form, the CDR3 reads TGTGCCACCGCGTCCTACAATGAGCAGTTCTTC. This translates into CATASYNEQFF.

The V gene is TRBV27, the J gene TRBJ1-1; no firm D call. The V end lost 2 bases, the J end lost 4 bases, and 8 bases lay between the germline ends. This CDR3 region has 13 residues. Germline values: CDR1 MNHEY, CDR2 SMNVEV (reference sequence). The CDR3 nucleotides read TGTGCCAGCAGTTTAGGTTCGGGCACTGAAGCTTTCTTT. It specifies CASSLGSGTEAFF.

This sequence joins TRBV6-5 and TRBJ1-2, with 10 bases lining up with TRBD1. Germline-derived CDR1 and CDR2 are MNHEY and SVGAGI. The CDR3 spans 15 residues. The trim removed 6 bases at V and 4 bases at J, leaving 8 bases unmatched. The CDR3 protein is CASSLTGQGGYGYTF. The CDR3 region has the DNA TGTGCCAGCAGCCTAACCGGACAGGGGGGCTATGGCTACACCTTC.

V usage is TRBV5-1 and J usage is TRBJ2-1, with 7 bases that match TRBD2. Germline CDR1 is SGHRS and CDR2 is YFSETQ. CDR3 size: 14 residues. The ends lost 4 bases at V and 7 bases at J; junction bases unmatched: 8. As DNA, the CDR3 is TGCGCCAGCAGCGAACTAGGGAGGGCGAATGAGCAGTTCTTC. It encodes CASSELGRANEQFF.

The chain uses TRBV5-4 and TRBJ2-7; 8 bases align to TRBD1. This CDR3 contains 14 residues. V dropped 4 bases and J dropped 2; count of bases not matched to a gene: 5. The germline gives CDR1 SGHNT, CDR2 YYREEE (reference sequence). For the CDR3, the DNA is TGTGCCAGCAGCGCGGGACAGGTGACCTACGAGCAGTACTTC. This sequence encodes CASSAGQVTYEQYF.